A single sample is the source of the 9 T cell receptor beta chains below, sequenced in a study of chemoradiotherapy in HPV16-positive cancers. The method was immunoSEQ multiplex PCR; TCRdb's version includes in-frame clones alone and lacks a portion of them. This sample has about 14,000 clones; 89% occur once, and the top ten carry roughly 4%. The sample was tumor tissue, taken from a patient who underwent chemoradiotherapy. These receptors were collected from a human donor with HPV-associated anogenital cancer.

The chain carries TRBV5-1 and TRBJ2-7; 7 positions match TRBD2. The CDR3 is made up of 14 amino acids. Per germline, CDR1 SGHRS and CDR2 YFSETQ. With V trimmed by 0 bases and J by 3 bases, 3 bases remained unmatched. The CDR3 region is CASSLVGGSYEQYF. The CDR3 coding sequence is TGCGCCAGCAGCTTGGTTGGCGGGAGCTACGAGCAGTACTTC. Based on the CDR3 plus reference TRBV5-1 and TRBJ2-7, the full variable domain is KAGVTQTPRYLIKTRGQQVTLSCSPISGHRSVSWYQQTPGQGLQFLFEYFSETQRNKGNFPGRFSGRQFSNSRSEMNVSTLELGDSALYLCASSLVGGSYEQYFGPGTRLTVT.

The rearrangement joins TRBV4-1 to TRBJ2-2; D call uncertain. CDR3 length: 14 amino acids. CDR1 and CDR2 from the germline V gene are MGHRA and YSYEKL. Between the trimmed V and J ends, which lost 6 bases and 7 bases, there was a span of 15 bases. The CDR3 spells CASRSIYPGGELFF. The CDR3 DNA reads TGCGCCAGCAGGTCCATTTATCCCGGCGGGGAGCTGTTTTTT.

J is TRBJ2-2 and V is TRBV11-3; the D is unclear. Between the trimmed V and J ends, which lost 0 bases and 0 bases, there was a span of 8 bases. The germline V gene has CDR1 SGHNT and CDR2 YENEEA. The CDR3 sequence is 16 residues long. The CDR3: CASSLDPGANTGELFF. The DNA for the CDR3 is TGTGCCAGCAGCTTAGATCCCGGAGCGAACACCGGGGAGCTGTTTTTT.

The chain couples TRBV29-1 to TRBJ1-2; D ambiguous. This CDR3 comprises 13 residues. V shed 3 bases and J shed 4 bases, with 12 bases lying between them. The germline CDR1 and CDR2 sequences are SQVTM and ANQGSEA. The CDR3 DNA reads TGCAGCGTTGAGCGGCAGAACTTCTATGGCTACACCTTC. This encodes CSVERQNFYGYTF.

DNA of the CDR3: TGTGCCAGCAGCTTAGGACAGGGAGGGACTGAAGCTTTCTTT. Amino acid sequence: CASSLGQGGTEAFF. V and J are TRBV5-4 and TRBJ1-1; 8 bases line up with TRBD1. V lost 2 bases to trimming and J lost 5 bases; unmatched junction nucleotides: 5. Germline V gene lookup returns CDR1 SGHNT and CDR2 YYREEE (reference sequence). The CDR3 contains 14 residues.

This clone was recorded only once. The junction departs from the called germline gene at one end, perhaps through a read error. The rearrangement joins TRBV7-7 to TRBJ2-5; 8 bases fit TRBD2. There are 19 residues in the CDR3. CDR1 and CDR2 from the germline V gene are SSHAT and FNYEAQ (reference sequence). For the CDR3, the DNA is TGTGCTAGCAGCCTACGCCCTAGTGTTAGCGGGGATCCGAAGGGGACCCAGTACTTC. It encodes CASSLRPSVSGDPKGTQYF. Full variable domain (rest looked up from reference TRBV7-7 and TRBJ2-5): GAGVSQSPRYKVTKRGQDVTLRCDPISSHATLYWYQQALGQGPEFLTYFNYEAQPDKSGLPSDRFSAERPEGSISTLTIQRTEQRDSAMYRCASSLRPSVSGDPKGTQYFGPGTRLLVL.

The genes are TRBV5-6 and TRBJ1-2; D uncertain. The CDR3 has 13 amino acids. Germline V gives CDR1 SGHDT, CDR2 YYEEEE. V lost 3 bases and J 6 bases, leaving 12 bases between the germline ends. The CDR3 reads CASSYRASHGYTF. The CDR3 DNA reads as TGTGCCAGCAGCTACCGGGCTTCCCATGGCTACACCTTC.

The J gene is TRBJ2-1, the V gene TRBV6-6; D assignment may be TRBD1 or TRBD2 (5 bases each). This CDR3 region has 15 residues. With 6 bases removed from V and 7 bases from J, the gap between germline ends came to 19 bases. Germline CDR1 MNHNY, CDR2 SVGAGI (reference sequence). In DNA, the CDR3 is TGTGCCAGCAGCTACCCCGGGACGGCCGTTAATGAGCAGTTCTTC. Amino acid sequence: CASSYPGTAVNEQFF.

V and J are TRBV4-1 and TRBJ1-5, with TRBD1 matching 8 bases. Germline V gene lookup returns CDR1 MGHRA and CDR2 YSYEKL. The ends lost 4 bases at V and 3 bases at J; junction bases unmatched: 5. The CDR3 runs 15 residues. The CDR3 bases are TGCGCCAGCAGCCTTGGACAGGGTAACAATCAGCCCCAGCATTTT. This translates into CASSLGQGNNQPQHF.